The 30 T cell receptor beta chains reported below all come from one sample, sequenced in a study of T cells in Graves' hyperthyroidism and ophthalmopathy. Amplification yielded TCR beta CDR3 regions, with RNA transcripts as the source. Primed by the HTBI set, a first-round RT-PCR was run on the TCR CDR3. One entry per CDR3 protein results from TCRdb running MiXCR on the multiplex PCR reads. Here the sample spans about 300,000 distinct CDR3 sequences, 15% to 20% being singletons. The sample consisted of blood. The receptor set was obtained from a middle-aged man with Graves' ophthalmopathy.

This clonotype has a handful of counts. The chain employs TRBV6-1 and TRBJ2-2; 7 nucleotides agree with TRBD1. Trimming cost V 5 bases and J 1 base; bases outside gene matches: 4. The CDR3 sequence is 15 residues long. Per germline, CDR1 MNHNS and CDR2 SASEGT. The CDR3 DNA reads as TGTGCCAGCAGTTCACGGGACAGGAACACCGGGGAGCTGTTTTTT. Translation gives CASSSRDRNTGELFF.

This clonotype occurred a few times. The chain has TRBV5-1 and TRBJ2-7; D may be TRBD2 (6 bases). V was shortened by 2 bases and J by 2 bases, with 14 bases between the two germline ends. The CDR3 has 15 residues. Germline CDR1 is SGHRS and CDR2 is YFSETQ. Here the CDR3 DNA reads TGCGCCAGCAGCTTCGGCTTAGCGGTGGCCTACGAGCAGTACTTC. It is translated as CASSFGLAVAYEQYF.

This clonotype appeared many times. This chain connects TRBV20-1 to TRBJ2-1; 10 nucleotides line up with TRBD2. The germline V gene has CDR1 DFQATT and CDR2 SNEGSKA (reference sequence). V gave up 2 bases and J gave up 9 bases; unmatched junction bases: 13. The CDR3 is 16 amino acids. CDR3 loop: CSARPTGTSALSEQFF. CDR3 coding DNA: TGCAGTGCTAGACCCACCGGGACTAGCGCTTTGAGTGAGCAGTTCTTC.

This clonotype was detected ten times or more. The J gene is TRBJ2-2, the V gene TRBV30; 8 bases line up with TRBD2. The CDR3 has 14 residues. Germline values: CDR1 GTSNPN, CDR2 SVGIG (reference sequence). Trimming took 3 bases from V and 5 from J; bases not matched to a gene: 5. CDR3 in amino acids: CAWRSGGSTGELFF. In DNA form, the CDR3 reads TGTGCCTGGAGATCGGGAGGGAGTACCGGGGAGCTGTTTTTT.

This clonotype has a count of ten or more. The chain has TRBV5-5 and TRBJ2-1, with D uncertain. CDR3 size: 11 residues. Between the trimmed V and J ends, which lost 4 bases and 7 bases, there was a span of 6 bases. The V gene's germline CDR1 is SGHKS and CDR2 YYEKEE (reference sequence). The CDR3 nucleotides read TGTGCCAGCAGCACCGAGAATGAGCAGTTCTTC. Translated, it gives CASSTENEQFF.

This clonotype was seen more than once but under ten times. This chain joins TRBV10-3 and TRBJ1-2; D not certain. V was cut by 8 bases and J by 8 bases, with 15 bases left in between. The CDR3 sequence is 12 residues long. Germline assignment: CDR1 ENHRY and CDR2 SYGVKD. The CDR3 is CAISPDGNGYTF. CDR3 DNA: TGTGCCATCTCCCCGGACGGGAACGGCTACACCTTC.

This clonotype has just a few counts. This rearrangement joins TRBV20-1 to TRBJ2-2; D tentatively reads TRBD1 or TRBD2 (5 bases each). V was clipped by 2 bases and J by 0 bases, with 19 bases between them. Looked up from germline, CDR1 is DFQATT and CDR2 is SNEGSKA (reference sequence). This CDR3 is built from 18 residues. DNA of the CDR3: TGCAGTGCTAGAATAGACTCGGGGCCGCTTACGAACACCGGGGAGCTGTTTTTT. This codes for CSARIDSGPLTNTGELFF.

In its sample, this clonotype was seen many times. The gene calls are TRBV5-6 and TRBJ2-1; the match to TRBD2 covers 8 bases. The CDR3 has 13 residues. Germline CDR1 is SGHDT and CDR2 is YYEEEE. Germline trimming cut 4 bases from V and 8 bases from J; bases unmatched to any gene: 5. The CDR3 region is CASSPTLADEQFF. The CDR3 DNA reads TGTGCCAGCAGCCCCACACTAGCGGATGAGCAGTTCTTC.

The gene calls are TRBV13 and TRBJ2-7, with D hard to call. Germline values: CDR1 PRHDT, CDR2 FYEKMQ (reference sequence). V shed 3 bases and J shed 2 bases, with 8 bases lying between them. The CDR3 contains 13 residues. The CDR3 DNA reads as TGTGCCAGCAGCTTGGGATTCGCCTACGAGCAGTACTTC. It codes for CASSLGFAYEQYF.

Comments on this clonotype: It may be a read error: a sequence one base away is much more abundant. DNA for the CDR3: TGTGCCAGCTCACCAAGGGGCGTTGTGAACACTGAAGCTTTCTTT. Translating gives CASSPRGVVNTEAFF. The chain couples TRBV18 to TRBJ1-1; D possibly corresponds to TRBD1 (5 bases). Germline V CDR1 and CDR2: KGHSH, LQKENI. The CDR3 has 15 amino acids. Trimming cost V 2 bases and J 0 bases, with 10 bases left between them.

This clonotype was seen only a few times. The chain uses TRBV29-1 and TRBJ2-7; D may be TRBD1 (5 bases). V dropped 2 bases and J dropped 7 bases, with 12 bases sitting between them. This CDR3 is 12 amino acids long. The V gene's germline CDR1 is SQVTM and CDR2 ANQGSEA. The CDR3 is CSVEKVKGEQYF. CDR3 DNA: TGCAGCGTTGAAAAAGTTAAGGGGGAGCAGTACTTC.

Ten or more counts support this clonotype. V usage is TRBV7-3 and J usage is TRBJ2-3, with D tentatively TRBD2 (5 bases). V was shortened by 2 bases and J by 5 bases, with 8 bases between the two germline ends. The CDR3 is made up of 13 amino acids. The germline gives CDR1 SGHTA, CDR2 FQGTGA. CDR3 coding DNA: TGTGCCAGCAGCTTATTTACTAGAGATACGCAGTATTTT. This encodes CASSLFTRDTQYF.

This clonotype has only a few counts. The chain recombines TRBV9 with TRBJ2-7; D may be TRBD2 (6 bases). Germline V gene sequence: CDR1 SGDLS, CDR2 YYNGEE. The CDR3 length is 14 residues. Trimming took off 3 bases at V and 2 bases at J, with 12 bases between the two ends. The CDR3 DNA is TGTGCCAGCAGCGGCAGGGCGGGACCCTACGAGCAGTACTTC. Its protein product is CASSGRAGPYEQYF.

Comment on this clonotype: This may be a read error, as it is one base from a much larger clone. The chain carries TRBV28 and TRBJ2-1; TRBD1 aligns across 8 bases. V gave up 10 bases and J gave up 6 bases; unmatched junction bases: 14. The CDR3 extends over 15 amino acids. The germline CDR1 and CDR2 sequences are MDHEN and SYDVKM. The CDR3 loop reads CATQGGTGVCNEQFF. The DNA for the CDR3 is TGTGCCACTCAAGGAGGGACAGGAGTTTGCAATGAGCAGTTCTTC.

The chain links TRBV6-4 to TRBJ1-1; D not resolved. There are 13 residues in the CDR3. Germline V gives CDR1 MRHNA, CDR2 SNTAGT. The V gene lost 6 bases and the J gene lost 2 bases, with 10 bases spanning the gap. The CDR3 DNA follows: TGTGCCAGCAGCTCGGCACCCAACACTGAAGCTTTCTTT. Its protein product is CASSSAPNTEAFF.

In this sample, this clonotype turned up many times. V is TRBV28 and J is TRBJ2-3; the D is unclear. This CDR3 is built from 12 residues. From germline, CDR1 is MDHEN and CDR2 SYDVKM. The germline V and J ends were trimmed by 5 bases and 4 bases, with 7 bases remaining between them. CDR3 coding DNA: TGTGCCAGCAGTCTCCAAGCAGATACGCAGTATTTT. Translation: CASSLQADTQYF.

As to this clonotype: A much larger clone sits a single nucleotide away, making a read error possible. V gene TRBV12-3 or TRBV12-4 combines with J gene TRBJ2-1; TRBD1 matches at 9 bases. The CDR3 is made up of 14 amino acids. The CDR3 DNA is TGTGCCAGCAGTTCGACAGGGGGGGACAATAAGCAGTTCTTC. This translates into CASSSTGGDNKQFF.

This clonotype was seen many times. V is TRBV2 and J is TRBJ2-3; D ambiguous. With 0 bases removed from V and 2 bases from J, the gap between germline ends came to 12 bases. The CDR3 runs to 16 residues. Per the germline V gene, CDR1 is SNHLY and CDR2 is FYNNEI. The chain's CDR3 is CASSEAVRPLTDTQYF. The CDR3 coding sequence is TGTGCCAGCAGTGAAGCGGTCAGACCCCTCACAGATACGCAGTATTTT.

The sample holds a few counts of this clonotype. The rearrangement links TRBV5-1 to TRBJ2-1, with D perhaps matching TRBD2 (6 bases). Looked up from germline, CDR1 is SGHRS and CDR2 is YFSETQ. V was clipped by 0 bases and J by 6 bases, with 13 bases between them. The CDR3 consists of 15 residues. CDR3 DNA sequence: TGCGCCAGCAGCTTGGTACTAGCATTGGGCAATGAGCAGTTCTTC. This encodes CASSLVLALGNEQFF.

The rearrangement links TRBV6-1 to TRBJ2-7; weak D call: TRBD2 (7 bases). The V and J ends lost 6 bases and 5 bases respectively, with 17 bases between them. The CDR3 contains 14 residues. CDR1 and CDR2 (germline): MNHNS, SASEGT. In DNA, the CDR3 is TGTGCCAGCAGACTCACGCGGGGGCCGGACGAGCAGTACTTC. Amino acid sequence: CASRLTRGPDEQYF.

V usage is TRBV29-1 and J usage is TRBJ2-1; TRBD1 might be the D (5 bases). This CDR3 is built from 17 residues. Germline V lookup: CDR1 SQVTM, CDR2 ANQGSEA. The V end was cut by 0 bases, the J end by 8 bases, with 23 bases between. Here the CDR3 reads CSVEDQDTDMYRDEQFF. For the CDR3, the DNA is TGCAGCGTTGAAGATCAGGACACAGACATGTATCGCGATGAGCAGTTCTTC.

This clonotype was recorded at least ten times. CDR3: CASSLSAYNEQFF. CDR3 nucleotide sequence: TGTGCCAGCAGCTTATCGGCGTACAATGAGCAGTTCTTC. The rearrangement links TRBV7-3 to TRBJ2-1; no clear D. This CDR3 is 13 amino acids long. The V and J ends lost 2 bases and 4 bases respectively, with 6 bases between them. CDR1 SGHTA and CDR2 FQGTGA come from the germline V gene.

This clonotype was counted many times. V and J are TRBV2 and TRBJ2-3; 7 nucleotides align to TRBD1. This CDR3 region has 17 residues. The junction had 14 bases not matched to a gene; V was cut back by 7 bases and J by 1 base. Germline V CDR1 and CDR2: SNHLY, FYNNEI. The CDR3 bases are TGTGCCAGCATGAGGGGGCAAAGAGCTATCGGCACAGATACGCAGTATTTT. Translated, it gives CASMRGQRAIGTDTQYF.

This clonotype was seen only a few times. The genes are TRBV12-3 or TRBV12-4 and TRBJ1-5; the match to TRBD1 covers 8 bases. Trimming removed 8 bases from V and 2 bases from J; junction bases left unmatched: 5. CDR3 length: 14 amino acids. The CDR3 DNA is TGTGCCAGCGGGCTGACAGGGGGCAATCAGCCCCAGCATTTT. It translates to CASGLTGGNQPQHF.

This chain uses TRBV7-6 with TRBJ2-2; D might be TRBD1 or TRBD2, each matching 7 bases. The CDR3 length is 18 residues. The germline V gene has CDR1 SGHVS and CDR2 FNYEAQ. Trimming left V 1 base short and J 1 base short, with 16 bases between. This CDR3 reads CASSLVAGGGLNTGELFF. DNA for the CDR3: TGTGCCAGCAGCTTAGTCGCAGGGGGGGGCCTGAACACCGGGGAGCTGTTTTTT. Full variable domain (missing parts from reference TRBV7-6 and TRBJ2-2): GAGVSQSPRYKVTKRGQDVALRCDPISGHVSLYWYRQALGQGPEFLTYFNYEAQQDKSGLPNDRFSAERPEGSISTLTIQRTEQRDSAMYRCASSLVAGGGLNTGELFFGEGSRLTVL.

This clonotype was counted many times. The chain is built from TRBV10-3 and TRBJ1-1; TRBD1 agrees at 7 bases. Germline lookup yields CDR1 ENHRY and CDR2 SYGVKD. V shed 9 bases and J 1 base; nucleotides not matched to a gene: 8. This CDR3 spans 14 amino acids. The DNA of the CDR3 is TGTGCCATAAGGACAGGCGAGTCGAACACTGAAGCTTTCTTT. Translated: CAIRTGESNTEAFF.

A remark on this clonotype: Just one base apart from a much larger clone, this may be a read error. V is TRBV28 and J is TRBJ2-1; 10 nucleotides agree with TRBD2. V lost 3 bases, J lost 9 bases, and 8 bases stayed unmatched. Per the germline V gene, CDR1 is MDHEN and CDR2 is SYDVKM. The CDR3 is 15 residues long. The chain's CDR3 is CASSLKVAGGSEQFF. CDR3 bases: TGTGCCAGCAGTTTGAAGGTAGCGGGAGGCAGTGAGCAGTTCTTC.

This clonotype has ten or more counts. This chain joins TRBV24-1 and TRBJ2-1; 12 positions agree with TRBD2. Germline loops: CDR1 KGHDR, CDR2 SFDVKD. V shed 3 bases, J shed 6 bases, and the junction held 8 bases outside the gene matches. CDR3 size: 17 residues. The CDR3 nucleotides read TGTGCCACCAGTGATCCTCTGACTAGCGGGAGACCCAATGAGCAGTTCTTC. This sequence encodes CATSDPLTSGRPNEQFF.

V usage is TRBV5-1 and J usage is TRBJ2-7; 9 bases agree with TRBD2. The CDR3 covers 15 residues. With 4 bases clipped from V and 2 bases from J, the junction kept 7 bases outside the gene matches. Germline values: CDR1 SGHRS, CDR2 YFSETQ. The CDR3 reads CASSPVAGATYEQYF. The CDR3 DNA is TGCGCCAGCAGCCCCGTAGCGGGAGCTACCTACGAGCAGTACTTC. Combining the CDR3 with reference TRBV5-1 and TRBJ2-7 gives the whole variable domain KAGVTQTPRYLIKTRGQQVTLSCSPISGHRSVSWYQQTPGQGLQFLFEYFSETQRNKGNFPGRFSGRQFSNSRSEMNVSTLELGDSALYLCASSPVAGATYEQYFGPGTRLTVT.

This clonotype has just a few counts. The chain employs TRBV5-4 and TRBJ2-7; perhaps TRBD2 as D (6 bases). Per germline, CDR1 SGHNT and CDR2 YYREEE (reference sequence). The CDR3 totals 15 residues. Trimming left V 2 bases short and J 0 bases short, with 12 bases between. Written as DNA, the CDR3 is TGTGCCAGCAGCTTTAGCGGCCCTAGCTCCTACGAGCAGTACTTC. Translating it yields CASSFSGPSSYEQYF.